The clone carrying this TCR beta chain appeared a few times. Antigen specificity is unknown. Only in-frame clones appear in the TCRdb table, and some are missing; sequencing was by immunoSEQ multiplex PCR. Seen here are about 48,000 clones, around 84% observed once, and the top ten hold approximately 1.2%. This CDR3 region has 13 residues. V lost 7 bases to trimming and J lost 3 bases, with 9 bases between them. Germline V CDR1 and CDR2: LNHDA, SQIVND (reference sequence). This sample was included in a study of OX40 agonist ivuxolimab in advanced cancers. Peripheral blood came from all dose cohorts at three timepoints. The study's findings and limits: Relative to CD4+ cells, CD8+ T cells on average had more expanded clones. By week 6 at 0.1 to 3.0 mg/kg, blood CD4+ and CD8+ T cells had expanded clonally.

The gene calls are TRBV19 and TRBJ2-2; weak D call: TRBD2 (6 bases). This TCR was sampled from an adult with an advanced solid tumor such as melanoma, head and neck, liver or kidney cancer. The input for sequencing was CD4+ or CD8+ T cells sorted from blood, taken in a trial of the OX40 agonist ivuxolimab. As DNA, the CDR3 is TGTGCCAGTAAGGAGGGAGACACCGGGGAGCTGTTTTTT. This codes for CASKEGDTGELFF.